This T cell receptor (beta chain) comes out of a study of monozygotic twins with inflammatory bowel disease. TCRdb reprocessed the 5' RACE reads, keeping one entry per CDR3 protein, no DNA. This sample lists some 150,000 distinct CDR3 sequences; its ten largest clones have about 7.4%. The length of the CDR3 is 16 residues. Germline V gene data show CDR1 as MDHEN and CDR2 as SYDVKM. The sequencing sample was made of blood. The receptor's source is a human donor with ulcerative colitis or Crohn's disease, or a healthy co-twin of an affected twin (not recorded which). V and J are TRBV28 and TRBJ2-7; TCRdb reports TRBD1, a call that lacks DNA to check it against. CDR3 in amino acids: CASSGSTGTGFYEQYF.